A selection of T cell receptor beta chains follows, all from one sample in a study of CD8+ T cells in alopecia areata. Clones were read by immunoSEQ multiplex PCR, and TCRdb kept only the in-frame ones, dropping some. The sample contains 150,000 to 200,000 clones, about 65% of which appear only once. This specimen was CD4+ T cells sorted from blood, taken between weeks 49 and 50, from a patient treated with tofacitinib. These receptors came from a human donor with alopecia areata. The CDR3 runs from the conserved cysteine through the conserved F or W. Fields, in order: V gene, D gene, J gene, clone size, CDR3 DNA, CDR3 protein. A D gene is named only where the DNA matches it firmly. Not all rows give a size; the values are once, few, many and, for expanded clones, a class.

TRBV10-3,NA,TRBJ2-7,few,TGTGCCATCAGTGAGTTTACGGGACGGGAATACGGCGGCGAGCAGTACTTC,CAISEFTGREYGGEQYF
TRBV2,TRBD1,TRBJ2-6,NA,TGTGCCAGCAGGGCCGGGACAGCAAGCTCTGGGGCCAACGTCCTGACTTTC,CASRAGTASSGANVLTF
TRBV29-1,NA,TRBJ1-2,NA,TGCAGCGTTCAAGGGGCCGAAGGCTACACCTTC,CSVQGAEGYTF
TRBV4-3,TRBD1,TRBJ2-1,NA,TGCGCCAGCAGCCAATTGGGACAGGGGCTGGGTGAGCAGTTCTTC,CASSQLGQGLGEQFF
TRBV18,NA,TRBJ1-2,NA,TGTGCCAGCTCACCACCGGGAGTAAATAGGTGGGCAGAGGGGAACTATGGCTACACCTTC,CASSPPGVNRWAEGNYGYTF
TRBV15,TRBD1,TRBJ1-6,medium-sized,TGTGCCACCAGCAGGACAGGGTCCGGGAATTCACCCCTCCACTTT,CATSRTGSGNSPLHF
TRBV15,NA,TRBJ1-5,NA,TGTGCCACCAGCAGAGTGGGGAATCAGCCCCAGCATTTT,CATSRVGNQPQHF
TRBV30,NA,TRBJ1-2,NA,TGTGCCTGGAGCCCCCCATGGGCGGGGGACTATGGCTACACCTTC,CAWSPPWAGDYGYTF
TRBV30,NA,TRBJ1-1,NA,TGTGCATGGAGGTCGGGAACTGAAGCTTTCTTT,CAWRSGTEAFF
TRBV6-6,NA,TRBJ2-7,NA,TGTGCCAGCAGTTACTCATCATACGAGCAGTACTTC,CASSYSSYEQYF
TRBV30,NA,TRBJ2-5,NA,TGTGCCTGGAGTATCGGGGGCGCGGAGACCCAGTACTTC,CAWSIGGAETQYF
TRBV7-2,NA,TRBJ1-2,NA,TGTGCCAGCAGCTTAGGATTGTTCGGCTACACCTTC,CASSLGLFGYTF
TRBV9,NA,TRBJ2-7,many,TGTGCCAGCAGCGTAGGCGTAGCGTCCGGGGAGCAGTACTTC,CASSVGVASGEQYF
TRBV2,TRBD1,TRBJ2-7,many,TGTGCCAGCAGTGCCCGACAGGGCGAATCGGCAGAGCAGTACTTC,CASSARQGESAEQYF
TRBV29-1,NA,TRBJ2-7,NA,TGCAGCGTTGGGCGGAGGTTCGGCGGCGAGCAGTACTTC,CSVGRRFGGEQYF
TRBV10-3,TRBD1,TRBJ1-6,NA,TGTGCCATCAGCCGAATGCCAGGGGGAGAATCACCCCTCCACTTT,CAISRMPGGESPLHF
TRBV7-3,TRBD1,TRBJ1-6,NA,TGTGCCAGCAGCTTAGACGGACAGGGGGGAAGTTCACCCCTCCACTTT,CASSLDGQGGSSPLHF
TRBV6-5,NA,TRBJ1-1,NA,TGTGCCAGCAGTTACACTCAGGACACTGAAGCTTTCTTT,CASSYTQDTEAFF
TRBV9,TRBD1,TRBJ2-2,few,TGTGCCAGCAGCTCCCATGGGACAGGTAGCACCGGGGAGCTGTTTTTT,CASSSHGTGSTGELFF
TRBV25-1,NA,TRBJ2-3,once,TGTGCCAGCAGTGCCTCAAGAGGACAGAGAGATAGCACAGATACGCAGTATTTT,CASSASRGQRDSTDTQYF
TRBV29-1,NA,TRBJ2-1,NA,TGCAGCGTTACAGGGGGGGTAAACATATACAATGAGCAGTTCTTC,CSVTGGVNIYNEQFF
TRBV7-2,NA,TRBJ1-1,NA,TGTGCCAGCAGCCCTTTCCGCGTTGTGAACACTGAAGCTTTCTTT,CASSPFRVVNTEAFF
TRBV29-1,NA,TRBJ2-4,NA,TGCAGCGCCCTTAGGCAGCCAAACATTCAGTACTTC,CSALRQPNIQYF
TRBV19,TRBD1,TRBJ2-7,NA,TGTGCCAGTAGTGCGGAACAGGGGGCTCTCACCTACGAGCAGTACTTC,CASSAEQGALTYEQYF
TRBV5-4,NA,TRBJ2-3,once,TGTGCCAGCAGGGCCCCCCGCACAGATACGCAGTATTTT,CASRAPRTDTQYF
TRBV14,NA,TRBJ2-5,few,TGTGCCAGCAGCGAATACAGGGACCAAGAGACCCAGTACTTC,CASSEYRDQETQYF
TRBV11-2,TRBD1,TRBJ1-2,once,TGTGCCAGCAGCTTAGGACAGGGAGCGTCGGATGGCTACACCTTC,CASSLGQGASDGYTF
TRBV14,NA,TRBJ2-1,NA,TGTGCCAGCAGCCAAGATATCGGCCCCAGGGGCTATGAGCAGTTCTTC,CASSQDIGPRGYEQFF
TRBV12-5,NA,TRBJ2-7,NA,TGTGCTAGTGCCCAGGGACGGGGCCACGAGCAGTACTTC,CASAQGRGHEQYF
TRBV11-2,NA,TRBJ2-7,NA,TGTGCCAGCAGCTTAGGTAACTTTATTACCTACGAGCAGTACTTC,CASSLGNFITYEQYF
TRBV30,NA,TRBJ1-2,few,TGTGCCTGGAGTGGTGTCGAGTACACCTTC,CAWSGVEYTF
TRBV29-1,NA,TRBJ1-2,NA,TGCAGCGTAAGGGACGGCTATGGCTACACCTTC,CSVRDGYGYTF
TRBV4-2,NA,TRBJ2-5,NA,TGTGCCAGCAGCCAAGAGCGGGGCCCGGAGACCCAGTACTTC,CASSQERGPETQYF
TRBV29-1,TRBD1,TRBJ2-2,NA,TGCAGCGTCAGGGGGACGAACACCGGGGAGCTGTTTTTT,CSVRGTNTGELFF
TRBV29-1,NA,TRBJ2-2,once,TGCAGCGTTCCTACCCGACAGAACGGGGAGCTGTTTTTT,CSVPTRQNGELFF
TRBV5-1,TRBD2,TRBJ2-1,NA,TGCGCCAGCAGCCCCGGACTAGCGGGGAGCAATGAGCAGTTCTTC,CASSPGLAGSNEQFF
TRBV6-5,NA,TRBJ2-7,once,TGTGCCAGCGCCGGGGCTCCGACCTACGAGCAGTACTTC,CASAGAPTYEQYF
TRBV18,NA,TRBJ1-2,NA,TGTGCCAGCTCACCGAAGGACGCACGGGGCTACACCTTC,CASSPKDARGYTF
TRBV9,NA,TRBJ2-2,NA,TGTGCCAGCAGCGTAGGTGGAGGGGCGACCACCGGGGAGCTGTTTTTT,CASSVGGGATTGELFF
TRBV11-2,NA,TRBJ2-7,NA,TGTGCCAGCACTTTCTTACCGGGGCAGGGAGTGACCGAGCAGTACTTC,CASTFLPGQGVTEQYF
TRBV28,TRBD2,TRBJ2-5,NA,TGTGCCAGCAGGAGTAGCGGGGGGCTCCAAGAGACCCAGTACTTC,CASRSSGGLQETQYF
TRBV2,NA,TRBJ2-7,NA,TGTGCCAGCAGTGAAAGGGCTCATGGGGCCTACGAGCAGTACTTC,CASSERAHGAYEQYF
TRBV29-1,NA,TRBJ1-1,NA,TGCAGCGTTGTAGTCACAGGCTCTCTCAACACTGAAGCTTTCTTT,CSVVVTGSLNTEAFF
TRBV12-5,NA,TRBJ2-5,NA,TGTGCTAGTGGTTTGGATACAGGATCCTCGGGGACCCAGTACTTC,CASGLDTGSSGTQYF
TRBV30,NA,TRBJ1-1,NA,TGTGCCTGGAGTTTGGAAATGAACACTGAAGCTTTCTTT,CAWSLEMNTEAFF
TRBV29-1,NA,TRBJ2-2,NA,TGCAGCGTTGATCCACAGAACACCGGGGAGCTGTTTTTT,CSVDPQNTGELFF
TRBV29-1,TRBD1,TRBJ2-3,few,TGCAGCCTACGGACAGGAACAGATACGCAGTATTTT,CSLRTGTDTQYF
TRBV5-1,NA,TRBJ1-1,NA,TGCGCCAGCAGCTTGTGGGGGCAGGACACTGAAGCTTTCTTT,CASSLWGQDTEAFF
TRBV6-1,NA,TRBJ1-5,few,TGTGCCAGCAGTGAAGTTGGGCCCCAGCATTTT,CASSEVGPQHF
TRBV7-2,TRBD1,TRBJ1-5,NA,TGTGCCAGCAGCTTAGCCCGAGGGGGCGGCAAGCCCCAGCATTTT,CASSLARGGGKPQHF
TRBV6-6,NA,TRBJ1-5,NA,TGTGCCAGCAGTTACTCAAGCAGGGATCAGCCCCAGCATTTT,CASSYSSRDQPQHF
TRBV9,NA,TRBJ1-2,few,TGTGCCAGCACCGGGGGAGGAGGACGAAACTATGGCTACACCTTC,CASTGGGGRNYGYTF
TRBV15,NA,TRBJ1-4,once,TGTGCCACCAGCAGAGCGCCAGGGTCGGGAGAAAAACTGTTTTTT,CATSRAPGSGEKLFF
TRBV6-6,TRBD1,TRBJ1-1,few,TGTGCCAGCAGTTACGGACAGGGAGGCACTGAAGCTTTCTTT,CASSYGQGGTEAFF
TRBV10-1,NA,TRBJ2-4,NA,TGCGCCAGCAGTCCGGGGGTTTCCAAAAACATTCAGTACTTC,CASSPGVSKNIQYF
TRBV30,NA,TRBJ1-2,NA,TGTGCCTGGAGCATAACACTGGGGAACTATGGCTACACCTTC,CAWSITLGNYGYTF
TRBV7-7,TRBD1,TRBJ2-5,NA,TGTGCCAGCAGCGTGTCCAGGGGGCAAGAGACCCAGTACTTC,CASSVSRGQETQYF
TRBV5-6,TRBD1,TRBJ2-1,NA,TGTGCCAGCAGTTCTCTCGGGACAGGGAGCAATGAGCAGTTCTTC,CASSSLGTGSNEQFF
TRBV29-1,NA,TRBJ1-2,NA,TGCAGCGACGGCACCGTCAACTATGGCTACACCTTC,CSDGTVNYGYTF